This T cell receptor beta chain was sequenced during a study of technical replicates of blood from a handful of donors. TCRdb's table, derived via immunoSEQ multiplex PCR, lists solely in-frame clones and lacks some. The table shows tens of thousands of clones, with 94% occurring only once. The V gene's germline CDR1 is MNHEY and CDR2 SVGAGI. Trimming removed 2 bases at V and 8 bases at J, with 10 bases between. The length of the CDR3 is 13 residues. This rearrangement joins TRBV6-5 to TRBJ2-1, with D tentatively TRBD1 (6 bases). The receptor was isolated from a human donor in good health. The specimen sequenced was T cells isolated from PBMCs. This CDR3 is CASSYGGLDEQFF. CDR3 in DNA: TGTGCCAGCAGTTACGGGGGCCTCGATGAGCAGTTCTTC.